These 7 T cell receptor beta chains share one sample of origin, sequenced in a study of cytomegalovirus exposure and HLA in healthy donors. The assay was immunoSEQ multiplex PCR, and TCRdb's table has in-frame clones only and misses some. The sample lists around 180,000 clones; roughly 83% were seen once. Material: PBMCs. These receptor sequences come from a young woman in good health and CMV-seronegative.

The CDR3 DNA reads as TGCGCCAGCAGCTCCAGTAACACTGAAGCTTTCTTT. This sequence encodes CASSSSNTEAFF. J is TRBJ1-1 and V is TRBV5-1; D is uncertain. The ends were cut back, 3 bases at V and 2 bases at J, with 5 bases in the middle. This CDR3 spans 12 amino acids. Germline V gene sequence: CDR1 SGHRS, CDR2 YFSETQ.

The chain uses TRBV19 and TRBJ1-1; TRBD1 agrees at 8 bases. Germline V lookup: CDR1 LNHDA, CDR2 SQIVND (reference sequence). The CDR3 sequence is 16 residues long. With 8 bases clipped from V and 4 bases from J, the junction kept 15 bases outside the gene matches. The CDR3 is CASVNSGGARGTEAFF. The CDR3 nucleotides are TGTGCCAGTGTCAATTCAGGGGGCGCGAGGGGCACTGAAGCTTTCTTT.

The chain is built from TRBV19 and TRBJ1-2; 8 bases are a match to TRBD1. Unmatched junction bases numbered 8, after V lost 9 bases and J lost 2 bases. The CDR3 has 14 amino acids. From germline, CDR1 is LNHDA and CDR2 SQIVND (reference sequence). The CDR3 nucleotides read TGTGCCAGCACCCCGGGACAGGCGAACTATGGCTACACCTTC. Protein product: CASTPGQANYGYTF. The full variable domain, rest sourced from reference TRBV19 and TRBJ1-2, is DGGITQSPKYLFRKEGQNVTLSCEQNLNHDAMYWYRQDPGQGLRLIYYSQIVNDFQKGDIAEGYSVSREKKESFPLTVTSAQKNPTAFYLCASTPGQANYGYTFGSGTRLTVV.

The chain carries TRBV11-2 and TRBJ1-1, with no clear D. V dropped 2 bases and J dropped 6 bases, with 7 bases sitting between them. Germline lookup yields CDR1 SGHAT and CDR2 FQNNGV. The CDR3 has 12 amino acids. The CDR3 spells CASSLMGPEAFF. The CDR3 DNA follows: TGTGCCAGCAGCTTAATGGGCCCTGAAGCTTTCTTT.

The V call is TRBV7-2, the J call TRBJ2-1, with D possibly matching TRBD2 (5 bases). V shed 1 base and J shed 0 bases, with 7 bases lying between them. The germline gives CDR1 SGHTA, CDR2 FQGNSA. The CDR3 sequence is 15 residues long. The CDR3 DNA reads TGTGCCAGCAGCTTAGAGCGGACCTCCTACAATGAGCAGTTCTTC. This gives the protein CASSLERTSYNEQFF.

This clone was observed a single time. The chain employs TRBV10-2 and TRBJ2-7, with a tentative D call TRBD1 (5 bases). Germline CDR1 and CDR2: WSHSY and SAAADI. The CDR3 has 17 residues. Trimming left V 8 bases short and J 4 bases short, with 27 bases between. CDR3 DNA sequence: TGCGCCAGCTCGTCAAGTCCCATTTTTGGACATCCTTACGAGCAGTACTTC. Its protein product is CASSSSPIFGHPYEQYF.

The V gene is TRBV4-2, the J gene TRBJ1-5; TRBD1 is a possible D gene (5 bases). The CDR3 totals 15 residues. Between the trimmed V and J ends, which lost 0 bases and 7 bases, there was a span of 13 bases. Germline V gives CDR1 LGHNA, CDR2 YNFKEQ. CDR3 coding DNA: TGTGCCAGCAGCCAAGATAGCCAGGGTTTCCAGCCCCAGCATTTT. Amino acid sequence: CASSQDSQGFQPQHF.